The rows below give T cell receptor beta chains drawn from one sample of a study of shared clonotypes between healthy human individuals. The method was immunoSEQ multiplex PCR; TCRdb's version includes in-frame clones alone and lacks a portion of them. The sample has over a million clones; approximately 80% are singletons. Sequencing was performed on memory CD4+ T cells from PBMCs. These receptors were collected from a man in his late teens or twenties in good health. Some clones in this sample may be carry-over from other donors' samples. CDR3s include the opening cysteine and the closing phenylalanine or tryptophan. The D gene is left open where the match is weak. Size is stated for part of the rows, as once, few or many counts, or as a class when the clone is expanded.

TRBJ2-7	.	TRBV30	.	CAWSVPSYEQYF	TGTGCCTGGAGTGTACCATCCTACGAGCAGTACTTC
TRBJ2-2	.	TRBV11-2	TRBD2	CASSPIGRAEAGELFF	TGTGCCAGCAGCCCCATTGGGAGGGCAGAGGCCGGGGAGCTGTTTTTT
TRBJ1-4	.	TRBV27	TRBD1	CASSAYRTGANEKLFF	TGTGCCAGCAGCGCCTACAGGACAGGGGCTAATGAAAAACTGTTTTTT
TRBJ2-1	once	TRBV7-3	.	CASSSAISGEQFF	TGTGCCAGCAGCTCCGCCATCTCGGGAGAGCAGTTCTTC
TRBJ2-7	.	TRBV6-1	.	CASSNNYEQYF	TGTGCCAGCAGTAACAACTACGAGCAGTACTTC
TRBJ2-7	.	TRBV5-1	.	CASSLSSGVQYF	TGCGCCAGCAGCTTGTCGTCGGGGGTGCAGTACTTC
TRBJ2-5	.	TRBV10-3	TRBD1	CAIGGTGGETQYF	TGTGCCATCGGCGGGACAGGGGGAGAGACCCAGTACTTC
TRBJ1-4	.	TRBV28	.	CASSLHRRESTNEKLFF	TGTGCCAGCAGTCTTCACAGGAGGGAGTCGACTAATGAAAAACTGTTTTTT
TRBJ1-3	once	TRBV6-6	.	CASRPRGDSGNTIYF	TGTGCCAGCAGACCAAGGGGGGACTCTGGAAACACCATATATTTT
TRBJ2-5	.	TRBV5-6	TRBD1	CASSLTGLETQYF	TGTGCCAGCAGCCTGACAGGGTTGGAGACCCAGTACTTC
TRBJ2-3	many	TRBV7-7	.	CASSLAHGDTQYF	TGTGCCAGCAGCTTAGCTCACGGTGATACGCAGTATTTT
TRBJ1-5	.	TRBV18	.	CASSPRGTQDQPQHF	TGTGCCAGCTCACCACGAGGGACCCAGGATCAGCCCCAGCATTTT
TRBJ1-4	.	TRBV5-1	.	CASSLVAPGSGEEKLFF	TGCGCCAGCAGCTTGGTAGCGCCAGGATCAGGGGAGGAAAAACTGTTTTTT
TRBJ2-1	.	TRBV4-2	TRBD2	CASTRLAGVHEQFF	TGTGCCAGCACCCGACTAGCGGGAGTACATGAGCAGTTCTTC
TRBJ2-7	.	TRBV6-1	.	CASRETSGTGDEQYF	TGTGCCAGCAGGGAGACTTCCGGGACTGGGGACGAGCAGTACTTC
TRBJ2-6	.	TRBV6-5	.	CASTRGSSGANVLTF	TGTGCCAGCACCCGCGGAAGCTCTGGGGCCAACGTCCTGACTTTC
TRBJ2-5	.	TRBV5-1	.	CASRSGISEETQYF	TGCGCCAGCAGGAGCGGCATATCAGAAGAGACCCAGTACTTC
TRBJ2-3	.	TRBV21-1	.	CASSKWAGTDTQYF	TGTGCCAGCAGCAAATGGGCGGGCACAGATACGCAGTATTTT
TRBJ1-4	.	TRBV10-3	TRBD1	CAISDGRTGENEKLFF	TGTGCCATCAGTGACGGCCGGACAGGGGAAAATGAAAAACTGTTTTTT
TRBJ2-3	many	TRBV27	TRBD1	CATRDRGSSTDTQYF	TGTGCCACCCGAGACAGGGGCTCTAGCACAGATACGCAGTATTTT
TRBJ1-1	.	TRBV5-4	TRBD1	CASSSAQGQRGTEAFF	TGTGCCAGCAGCTCCGCCCAGGGACAGCGGGGTACTGAAGCTTTCTTT
TRBJ2-4	.	TRBV28	.	CASSIQTGIQYF	TGTGCCAGCAGCATTCAGACTGGCATTCAGTACTTC
TRBJ2-7	.	TRBV27	TRBD1	CASKKGADYEQYF	TGTGCCAGCAAGAAGGGGGCTGATTACGAGCAGTACTTC
TRBJ1-1	.	TRBV6-5	.	CASRGLGGARTEAFF	TGTGCCAGCAGGGGACTTGGGGGGGCGCGTACTGAAGCTTTCTTT
TRBJ1-1	.	TRBV5-3	.	CARSLVSKGPGNTEAFF	TGTGCCAGAAGCTTGGTATCAAAGGGGCCAGGAAACACTGAAGCTTTCTTT
TRBJ2-3	once	TRBV7-2	TRBD1	CASSLDRTGITDTQYF	TGTGCCAGCAGCTTAGATAGGACAGGGATCACAGATACGCAGTATTTT
TRBJ2-7	.	TRBV7-3	.	CASSLRPDYEQYF	TGTGCCAGCAGCTTACGGCCCGACTACGAGCAGTACTTC
TRBJ2-5	.	TRBV11-2	.	CASSTGETQYF	TGTGCCAGCAGCACAGGGGAGACCCAGTACTTC
TRBJ2-1	.	TRBV10-3	TRBD2	CAISKAGTSLYNEQFF	TGTGCCATCAGTAAGGCCGGGACTAGCCTTTACAATGAGCAGTTCTTC
TRBJ2-7	.	TRBV28	TRBD2	CASRDTSGRYEQYF	TGTGCCAGCAGGGACACTAGCGGGAGATACGAGCAGTACTTC
TRBJ2-7	.	TRBV21-1	.	CASSKLWDRGYEQYF	TGTGCCAGCAGCAAATTATGGGACAGGGGATACGAGCAGTACTTC
TRBJ2-3	.	TRBV30	.	CAWSVRGSTDTQYF	TGTGCCTGGAGTGTCAGGGGAAGCACAGATACGCAGTATTTT
TRBJ2-3	.	TRBV5-1	.	CASSLDLTDTQYF	TGCGCCAGCAGCTTGGACCTCACAGATACGCAGTATTTT
TRBJ1-3	.	TRBV7-2	TRBD1	CASSFKGGGISGNTIYF	TGTGCCAGCAGCTTTAAGGGAGGGGGCATCTCTGGAAACACCATATATTTT
TRBJ1-1	.	TRBV28	.	CASSLDGNTEAFF	TGTGCCAGCAGTCTGGACGGGAACACTGAAGCTTTCTTT
TRBJ2-1	.	TRBV5-4	.	CASSSPSASSYNEQFF	TGTGCCAGCAGCTCTCCTAGCGCCAGCTCCTACAATGAGCAGTTCTTC
TRBJ1-1	.	TRBV7-3	.	CASSLSPGGLTEAFF	TGTGCCAGCAGCTTATCTCCGGGTGGGCTAACTGAAGCTTTCTTT
TRBJ2-1	.	TRBV2	TRBD2	CASSSPAQRGVNNEQFF	TGTGCCAGCAGCTCCCCCGCGCAGCGGGGGGTGAACAATGAGCAGTTCTTC
TRBJ1-5	.	TRBV15	TRBD1	CATSRDQGDQPQHF	TGTGCCACCAGCAGAGACCAGGGGGATCAGCCCCAGCATTTT
TRBJ2-2	.	TRBV18	TRBD1	CASSLGTGTAGELFF	TGTGCCAGCTCACTCGGGACAGGGACGGCTGGGGAGCTGTTTTTT
TRBJ1-2	.	TRBV28	TRBD1	CASSPFTGGLYGYTF	TGCGCCAGCAGTCCGTTTACAGGGGGCTTATATGGCTACACCTTC